A single TCR beta chain is shown here with its context. This entry belongs to a study of blood T cell repertoires in COVID-19. The CDR3 consists of 13 residues. The V gene's germline CDR1 is SGHRS and CDR2 YFSETQ. V was trimmed by 0 bases and J by 4 bases, leaving 7 bases between them. In the source study's methods: Reference gene primer amplification gave nucleated cell count estimates. The method was immunoSEQ multiplex PCR; TCRdb's version includes in-frame clones alone and lacks a portion of them. Clone size and the V and J calls come from that table; the DNA yielded D and trimming. The table includes a few hundred thousand clones, roughly 89% detected once.

The sequence was obtained from a middle-aged woman who had recovered from COVID-19. The specimen sequenced was peripheral blood. The chain uses TRBV5-1 and TRBJ1-1; D remains unclear. CDR3 protein: CASSLGAPTEAFF. The CDR3 nucleotides read TGCGCCAGCAGCTTGGGGGCACCCACTGAAGCTTTCTTT.